The clone carrying this TCR beta chain was counted only a few times. Its specificity is unknown. CDR1 is KGHSH and CDR2 is LQKENI in the germline V gene. This CDR3 spans 17 amino acids. Trimming stripped 3 bases from V and 2 bases from J, with 18 bases between. This record comes from a study of glioma-infiltrating T cells. The study, taken as a whole, reports: Above-expected tissue-blood divergence occurred in all gliomas, most in low-grade ones. Very few CDR3 sequences were shared between tissue and blood.

The iRepertoire nested amplicon-rescue multiplex PCR amplified TCR alpha and beta CDR3s from RNA. For one-step reverse transcription and amplification, about 90-450 ng of tissue mRNA or PBMC total RNA was used. TCRdb re-derived calls from the multiplex PCR reads in MiXCR, one entry per CDR3 protein. The sample lists about 130,000 distinct CDR3 sequences, under 30% occurring once. The gene calls are TRBV18 and TRBJ2-3, with D unclear. The TCR originated in a human donor with low-grade glioma or glioblastoma, undergoing nonglioma brain surgery, or in good health (not recorded which). What was sequenced was glioma tissue, nonneoplastic brain tissue, or PBMCs (not recorded which). This CDR3 is CASSPEDRPYPTDTQYF. CDR3 nucleotide sequence: TGTGCCAGCTCACCGGAAGACCGGCCCTACCCCACAGATACGCAGTATTTT.